The 9 T cell receptor beta chains reported below all come from one sample, sequenced in a study of OX40 agonist ivuxolimab in advanced cancers. The protocol was immunoSEQ multiplex PCR, while the TCRdb copy is restricted to in-frame clones and leaves out a portion. The sample has approximately 61,000 clones, about four fifths seen once; the top ten hold about 1.2%. Sequencing was performed on CD4+ or CD8+ T cells sorted from blood, taken in a trial of the OX40 agonist ivuxolimab. The origin of the receptors is an adult with an advanced solid tumor such as melanoma, head and neck, liver or kidney cancer.

The gene calls are TRBV4-1 and TRBJ2-7; 8 positions agree with TRBD1. Trimming took 4 bases from V and 3 from J; bases not matched to a gene: 5. The V gene's germline CDR1 is MGHRA and CDR2 YSYEKL. This CDR3 has 14 amino acids. The CDR3 is CASSPGQGFYEQYF. CDR3 DNA sequence: TGCGCCAGCAGCCCCGGACAGGGTTTCTACGAGCAGTACTTC.

This clone was detected once. This chain uses TRBV10-1 with TRBJ1-1; D possibly corresponds to TRBD1 (5 bases). With 0 bases removed from V and 4 bases from J, the gap between germline ends came to 6 bases. This CDR3 region has 13 residues. In germline, CDR1 is WNHNN, CDR2 SYGVQD (reference sequence). Here the CDR3 DNA reads TGCGCCAGCAGTGAGTCGGGACCCACTGAAGCTTTCTTT. This gives the protein CASSESGPTEAFF.

V usage is TRBV11-2 and J usage is TRBJ1-4, with unresolved D. The CDR3 length is 15 residues. The germline CDR1 and CDR2 sequences are SGHAT and FQNNGV. Trimming removed 1 base from V and 5 bases from J, with 11 bases in between. The CDR3 DNA sequence: TGTGCCAGCAGCTTAGGAATCGGCAAGAATGAAAAACTGTTTTTT. This gives the protein CASSLGIGKNEKLFF. The whole variable domain, filled in from reference TRBV11-2 and TRBJ1-4, reads EAGVAQSPRYKIIEKRQSVAFWCNPISGHATLYWYQQILGQGPKLLIQFQNNGVVDDSQLPKDRFSAERLKGVDSTLKIQPAKLEDSAVYLCASSLGIGKNEKLFFGSGTQLSVL.

The gene calls are TRBV19 and TRBJ2-1, with D unresolved. Germline V lookup: CDR1 LNHDA, CDR2 SQIVND (reference sequence). V lost 4 bases to trimming and J lost 8 bases, with 6 bases between them. This CDR3 has 11 residues. CDR3 in DNA: TGTGCCAGTAGTACCGGGCATGAGCAGTTCTTC. Encoded protein: CASSTGHEQFF.

The chain links TRBV6-6 to TRBJ2-7; 13 nucleotides match TRBD2. Germline CDR1 is MNHNY and CDR2 is SVGAGI (reference sequence). The CDR3 consists of 14 residues. V lost 5 bases and J lost 6; bases outside the gene matches: 4. The CDR3 DNA reads as TGTGCCAGCAGTGCGACTAGCGGGGGGACCGAGCAGTACTTC. Its translation: CASSATSGGTEQYF.

The chain is built from TRBV7-8 and TRBJ1-1; D is unclear. Germline loops: CDR1 SGHVS, CDR2 FQNEAQ. CDR3 size: 15 residues. With 1 base removed from V and 1 base from J, the gap between germline ends came to 10 bases. As DNA, the CDR3 is TGTGCCAGCAGCTTAGTAACGGTCTCGAACACTGAAGCTTTCTTT. Protein product: CASSLVTVSNTEAFF.

The chain employs TRBV20-1 and TRBJ1-4; D not certain. Germline loops: CDR1 DFQATT, CDR2 SNEGSKA (reference sequence). This CDR3 spans 11 amino acids. V lost 7 bases and J lost 4, with 7 bases in between. CDR3 sequence reads: CSGLLNEKLFF. CDR3 nucleotide sequence: TGCAGTGGTCTCCTTAATGAAAAACTGTTTTTT.

This chain links TRBV12-2 with TRBJ2-1; TRBD1, the table's D call, lacks a check against the DNA. TRBV12-2 is a pseudogene locus. This CDR3 spans 18 amino acids. The CDR3 sequence: CASRLGIVGTGVYNEQFF. CDR3 DNA: TGTGCAAGTCGCTTAGGGATCGTAGGGACAGGAGTTTACAATGAGCAGTTCTTC.

V usage is TRBV4-3 and J usage is TRBJ1-2; TRBD1 matches at 7 bases. Losses at the gene ends were 4 bases for V and 4 bases for J; bases not matched to a gene: 15. The germline V gene encodes CDR1 LGHNA and CDR2 YSLEER. There are 17 residues in the CDR3. CDR3 bases: TGCGCCAGCAGCCGTGGGTTTCTCAGGGGGGGAAGCTATGGCTACACCTTC. Protein product: CASSRGFLRGGSYGYTF.